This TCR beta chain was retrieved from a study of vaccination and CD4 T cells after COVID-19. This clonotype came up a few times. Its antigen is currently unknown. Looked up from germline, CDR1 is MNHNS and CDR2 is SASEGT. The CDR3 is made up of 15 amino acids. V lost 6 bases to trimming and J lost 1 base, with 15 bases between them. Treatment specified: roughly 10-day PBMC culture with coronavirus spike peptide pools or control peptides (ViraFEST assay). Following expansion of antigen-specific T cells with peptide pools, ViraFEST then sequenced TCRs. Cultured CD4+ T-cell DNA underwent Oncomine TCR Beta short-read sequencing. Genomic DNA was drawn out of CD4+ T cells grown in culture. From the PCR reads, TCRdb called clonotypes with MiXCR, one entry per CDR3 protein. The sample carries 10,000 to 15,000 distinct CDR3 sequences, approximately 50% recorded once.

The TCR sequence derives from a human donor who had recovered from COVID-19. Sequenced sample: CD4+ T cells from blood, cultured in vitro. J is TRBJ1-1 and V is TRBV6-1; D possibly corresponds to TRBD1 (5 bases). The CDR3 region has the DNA TGTGCCAGCAGACCGGGACTAACTAAGAACACTGAAGCTTTCTTT. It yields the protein CASRPGLTKNTEAFF.